The T cell receptor beta chain described here comes from a study of identical twins. Points from the study as a whole: Cord blood's abundant beta clonotypes had fewer insertions, unlike memory repertoires. Twin-shared out-of-frame alpha sequences were enriched for low generation probability.

Trimming took 1 base from V and 13 from J; bases not matched to a gene: 6. This CDR3 comprises 13 residues. CDR1 and CDR2 from the germline V gene are LGHNA and YSLEER. A word on this clonotype: As yet, its antigen is unknown.

Template switching, a step in the protocol, added a universal primer site, and cDNA carried unique molecular identifiers. One entry per CDR3 protein, called by TCRdb with MiXCR from the 5' RACE reads. The profile shows around 480,000 distinct CDR3 sequences, around an eighth of them singletons. These records were also assigned to another study, of yellow fever vaccine responses in identical twins. As that report states: A vaccine T cell response that seemed partly convergent and partly personalized was reported in twins.

V usage is TRBV4-3 and J usage is TRBJ2-7; 11 nucleotides match TRBD2. Input material: CD4+ T cells sorted from blood. The receptor was derived from a young woman in good health. The CDR3 DNA follows: TGCGCCAGCAGCCAAGGACTAGCGGGATTACTCTACTTC. Its protein product is CASSQGLAGLLYF.